The rows below give T cell receptor beta chains drawn from one sample of a study of blood T cells in healthy people across ages. TCRdb analysed the 5' RACE reads with MiXCR anew, one entry per CDR3 protein. There are over 600,000 distinct CDR3 sequences in the sample; 35% to 50% occur only once, and roughly 30% lies in the top ten. The sample consisted of blood. Every receptor here comes from an elderly man in good health. Both conserved end residues are part of each CDR3. Each record gives: D gene, V gene, J gene, clone size, CDR3 DNA, CDR3 protein. A D gene is named only where the DNA matches it firmly. The size of a clone is reported for some rows only, either as once, few or many, or as a class for expanded clones.

d_gene: TRBD2
v_gene: TRBV11-2
j_gene: TRBJ2-1
abundance: few
CDR3nt: TGTGCCAGCAGCTTAGCTGGCGGGGGGGTGAGCAATGAGCAGTTCTTC
CDR3aa: CASSLAGGGVSNEQFF

d_gene: TRBD2
v_gene: TRBV20-1
j_gene: TRBJ2-1
abundance: -
CDR3nt: TGCAGTGCTAGGGAACTTACTAGCGGGGGGGGCTACAATGAGCAGTTCTTC
CDR3aa: CSARELTSGGGYNEQFF

d_gene: -
v_gene: TRBV6-2/TRBV6-3
j_gene: TRBJ2-7
abundance: -
CDR3nt: TGTGCCAGCAGGGAGGGACCGTCGAGCTCCTACGAGCAGTACTTC
CDR3aa: CASREGPSSSYEQYF

d_gene: -
v_gene: TRBV5-1
j_gene: TRBJ2-7
abundance: -
CDR3nt: TGCGCCAGCAGCCCGGTTGGGAGCCCATACGAGCAGTACTTC
CDR3aa: CASSPVGSPYEQYF

d_gene: TRBD1
v_gene: TRBV7-2
j_gene: TRBJ2-5
abundance: -
CDR3nt: TGTGCCAGCAGCTTAGTGGGACAGGGGGCGCGTCAAGAGACCCAGTACTTC
CDR3aa: CASSLVGQGARQETQYF

d_gene: TRBD2
v_gene: TRBV5-1
j_gene: TRBJ2-3
abundance: -
CDR3nt: TGCGCCAGCAGACTAGCGGGGGGAAGCACAGATACGCAGTATTTT
CDR3aa: CASRLAGGSTDTQYF

d_gene: -
v_gene: TRBV20-1
j_gene: TRBJ2-1
abundance: -
CDR3nt: TGCAGTGCTAGAGACAGGGTGGGTTTGGGTGAGCAGTTCTTC
CDR3aa: CSARDRVGLGEQFF

d_gene: -
v_gene: TRBV4-3
j_gene: TRBJ1-2
abundance: many
CDR3nt: TGCGCCAGCAGCCAACGATGGGGTCTTGATGGCTACACCTTC
CDR3aa: CASSQRWGLDGYTF

d_gene: TRBD2
v_gene: TRBV20-1
j_gene: TRBJ2-7
abundance: -
CDR3nt: TGCAGTGCTAGCATGACTAGCGGGAGCCGCGAGCAGTACTTC
CDR3aa: CSASMTSGSREQYF

d_gene: -
v_gene: TRBV29-1
j_gene: TRBJ2-4
abundance: -
CDR3nt: TGCAGCGTCTATTCGTTAGCCAAAAACATTCAGTACTTC
CDR3aa: CSVYSLAKNIQYF

d_gene: -
v_gene: TRBV4-2
j_gene: TRBJ1-4
abundance: -
CDR3nt: TGTGCCAGCAGCCAAGTAGAGTCAGAAAATGAAAAACTGTTTTTT
CDR3aa: CASSQVESENEKLFF

d_gene: -
v_gene: TRBV19
j_gene: TRBJ2-1
abundance: -
CDR3nt: TGTGCCAGTAGCCAAGGGGGGTCGGTCCAAGAGACCCAGTTCTTC
CDR3aa: CASSQGGSVQETQFF

d_gene: TRBD2
v_gene: TRBV25-1
j_gene: TRBJ2-7
abundance: -
CDR3nt: TGTGCCAGCAGTGGGGGACTAGCGATCATCCCCAGCGAGCAGTACTTC
CDR3aa: CASSGGLAIIPSEQYF

d_gene: -
v_gene: TRBV18
j_gene: TRBJ2-1
abundance: once
CDR3nt: TGTGCCAGCTCACCACGGGCAGGGACTTCGAGCTCCTACAATGAGCAGTTCTTC
CDR3aa: CASSPRAGTSSSYNEQFF

d_gene: TRBD2
v_gene: TRBV4-2
j_gene: TRBJ2-7
abundance: few
CDR3nt: TGTGCCAGCAGCCATCCCGGGACTAGCGGCACTAATGAGCAGTACTTC
CDR3aa: CASSHPGTSGTNEQYF

d_gene: -
v_gene: TRBV28
j_gene: TRBJ2-3
abundance: few
CDR3nt: TGTGCCAGCAGCCTGGCGCGGACCACAGATACGCAGTATTTT
CDR3aa: CASSLARTTDTQYF

d_gene: -
v_gene: TRBV7-8
j_gene: TRBJ2-3
abundance: few
CDR3nt: TGTGCCAGCAGCCTTCTGGCGAGTCCAGATACGCAGTATTTT
CDR3aa: CASSLLASPDTQYF